This entry concerns a single T cell receptor (beta chain). Its target is not known. This CDR3 has 14 residues. The germline gives CDR1 SNHLY, CDR2 FYNNEI. Trimming removed 3 bases from V and 1 base from J, with 9 bases in between. TCR beta VDJ and CDR3 profiling used genomic DNA as template. TCRdb re-called the reads with MiXCR, one entry per CDR3 protein. The table lists some 150,000 distinct CDR3 sequences, less than 45% of them singletons, with less than 8.5% in the top ten. These data belong to a study of CD8+CD57+ T cells in acquired aplastic anemia. Study-level background: Sorted CD4+ and CD8+ cells yielded roughly 3.5 ug of DNA on average. As sequenced from healthy donors, CD4+ cells averaged approximately 11 million reads.

Overall study findings and caveats: With respect to CD8+ Simpson's diversity, patients and controls did not differ significantly. Roughly 29 was the count of CD8+ CDR3 sequences that patients shared with controls.

The genes are TRBV2 and TRBJ1-1; maybe TRBD1 (6 bases). The clonotype was recovered from a human donor in good health, serving as a control. Sequenced: sorted CD4+, CD8+, or CD8+CD57+ T cells (not recorded which) from PBMCs. The CDR3 DNA reads TGTGCCAGCAGTGAGAGGACAGCGAACACTGAAGCTTTCTTT. It specifies CASSERTANTEAFF.